This entry describes one T cell receptor beta chain. This entry belongs to a study of control samples from healthy donors and cancer patients. V was pared by 4 bases and J by 4 bases, with 5 bases of the junction left unmatched. The CDR3 is 16 residues long. In germline, CDR1 is SGHVS, CDR2 FQNEAQ. The method was immunoSEQ multiplex PCR; TCRdb's version includes in-frame clones alone and lacks a portion of them. The sample has 130,000 or so clones; 85% to 95% are singletons. This TCR was recovered from a man in his forties in good health. The sample comprised blood. The chain has TRBV7-8 and TRBJ2-1; 12 nucleotides match TRBD2. CDR3 nucleotides: TGTGCCAGCAGCTCAAACCTAGCGGGAGGGTACAATGAGCAGTTCTTC. This translates into CASSSNLAGGYNEQFF. The complete variable domain, with remaining parts taken from reference TRBV7-8 and TRBJ2-1, reads GAGVSQSPRYKVAKRGQDVALRCDPISGHVSLFWYQQALGQGPEFLTYFQNEAQLDKSGLPSDRFFAERPEGSVSTLKIQRTQQEDSAVYLCASSSNLAGGYNEQFFGPGTRLTVL.